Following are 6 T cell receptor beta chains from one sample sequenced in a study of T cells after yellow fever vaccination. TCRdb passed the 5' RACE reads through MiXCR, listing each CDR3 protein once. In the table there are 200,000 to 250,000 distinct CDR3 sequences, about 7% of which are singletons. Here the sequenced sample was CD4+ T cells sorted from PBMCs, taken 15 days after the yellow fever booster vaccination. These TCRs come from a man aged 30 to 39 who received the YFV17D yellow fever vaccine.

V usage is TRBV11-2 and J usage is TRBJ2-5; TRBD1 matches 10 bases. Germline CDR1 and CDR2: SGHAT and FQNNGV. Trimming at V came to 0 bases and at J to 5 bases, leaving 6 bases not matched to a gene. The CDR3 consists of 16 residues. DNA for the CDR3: TGTGCCAGCAGCTTAGAGTGGGGACAGGGGTGGGAGACCCAGTACTTC. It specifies CASSLEWGQGWETQYF. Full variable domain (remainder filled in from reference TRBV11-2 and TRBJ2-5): EAGVAQSPRYKIIEKRQSVAFWCNPISGHATLYWYQQILGQGPKLLIQFQNNGVVDDSQLPKDRFSAERLKGVDSTLKIQPAKLEDSAVYLCASSLEWGQGWETQYFGPGTRLLVL.

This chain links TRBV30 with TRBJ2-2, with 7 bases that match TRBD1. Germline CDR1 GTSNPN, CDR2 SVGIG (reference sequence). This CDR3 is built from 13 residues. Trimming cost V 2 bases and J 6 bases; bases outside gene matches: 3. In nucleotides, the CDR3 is TGTGCCTGGAGTAGGGGGCCCCCCGGGGAGCTGTTTTTT. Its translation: CAWSRGPPGELFF. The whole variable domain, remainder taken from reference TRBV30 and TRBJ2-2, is SQTIHQWPATLVQPVGSPLSLECTVEGTSNPNLYWYRQAAGRGLQLLFYSVGIGQISSEVPQNLSASRPQDRQFILSSKKLLLSDSGFYLCAWSRGPPGELFFGEGSRLTVL.

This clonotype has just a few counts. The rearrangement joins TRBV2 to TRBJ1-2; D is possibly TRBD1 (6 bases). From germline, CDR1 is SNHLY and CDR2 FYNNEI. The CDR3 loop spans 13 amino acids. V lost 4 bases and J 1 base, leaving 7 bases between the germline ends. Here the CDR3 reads CASSAGVNYGYTF. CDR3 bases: TGTGCCAGCAGTGCAGGGGTTAACTATGGCTACACCTTC.

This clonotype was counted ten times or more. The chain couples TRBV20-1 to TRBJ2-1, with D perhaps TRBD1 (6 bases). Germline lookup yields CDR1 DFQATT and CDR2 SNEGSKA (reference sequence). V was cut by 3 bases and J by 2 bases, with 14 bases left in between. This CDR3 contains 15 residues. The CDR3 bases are TGCAGTGCTAGGGTTCTCGGGACAACCTACAATGAGCAGTTCTTC. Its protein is CSARVLGTTYNEQFF.

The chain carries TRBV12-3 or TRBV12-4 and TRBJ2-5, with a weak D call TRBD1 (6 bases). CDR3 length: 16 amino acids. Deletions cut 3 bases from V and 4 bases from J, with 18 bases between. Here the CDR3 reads CASSFRQGKSAETQYF. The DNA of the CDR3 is TGTGCCAGCAGTTTTCGCCAGGGGAAATCGGCAGAGACCCAGTACTTC.

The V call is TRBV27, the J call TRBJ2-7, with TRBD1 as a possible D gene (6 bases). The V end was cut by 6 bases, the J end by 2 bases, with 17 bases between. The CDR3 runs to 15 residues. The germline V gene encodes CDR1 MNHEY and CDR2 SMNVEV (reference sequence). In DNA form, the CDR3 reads TGTGCCAGCAGCACACACGGACAGACCACCTACGAGCAGTACTTC. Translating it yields CASSTHGQTTYEQYF.